This is a list of T cell receptor beta chains from one sample in a study of cytomegalovirus exposure and HLA in healthy donors. Profiled with immunoSEQ multiplex PCR; TCRdb holds only in-frame clones, not every one. The sample shows about 98,000 clones, about 81% of them seen only once. Sequencing input: PBMCs. The receptor set was obtained from a middle-aged man in good health and CMV-seronegative. Each CDR3 is given with its conserved first and last residue. The order of the fields is V gene, clone size, J gene, CDR3 length, D gene, CDR3 protein, CDR3 DNA. A D gene is named only where the DNA matches it firmly. The listing skips clone size in some rows; elsewhere it reads once, few, many or a size class.

V: TRBV10-3; size: -; J: TRBJ1-3; length: 15; D: -; CDR3: CAISELSGTGNTIYF; DNA: TGTGCCATCAGTGAGTTGTCAGGGACTGGAAACACCATATATTTT
V: TRBV7-2; size: -; J: TRBJ1-2; length: 16; D: -; CDR3: CASSEGGGQRHYGYTF; DNA: TGTGCCAGCAGCGAAGGAGGCGGTCAGAGACACTATGGCTACACCTTC
V: TRBV30; size: -; J: TRBJ2-5; length: 15; D: TRBD2; CDR3: CAWSGGAPPWETQYF; DNA: TGTGCCTGGAGCGGGGGGGCACCTCCTTGGGAGACCCAGTACTTC
V: TRBV5-1; size: few; J: TRBJ2-1; length: 15; D: -; CDR3: CASSLDGTGYNEQFF; DNA: TGCGCCAGCAGCTTGGACGGGACTGGCTACAATGAGCAGTTCTTC
V: TRBV5-5; size: once; J: TRBJ2-7; length: 14; D: TRBD1; CDR3: CASKKGQGNYEQYF; DNA: TGTGCCAGCAAAAAGGGACAGGGTAACTACGAGCAGTACTTC
V: TRBV10-2; size: once; J: TRBJ2-2; length: 14; D: TRBD2; CDR3: CASTQGGGAGELFF; DNA: TGCGCCAGCACCCAGGGCGGGGGGGCCGGGGAGCTGTTTTTT
V: TRBV2; size: -; J: TRBJ1-4; length: 15; D: -; CDR3: CASSGSPGNNEKLFF; DNA: TGTGCCAGCAGTGGGTCCCCCGGGAATAATGAAAAACTGTTTTTT
V: TRBV5-4; size: few; J: TRBJ2-7; length: 15; D: -; CDR3: CASSFSSQGGYEQYF; DNA: TGTGCCAGCAGCTTTAGCTCCCAGGGAGGCTACGAGCAGTACTTC
V: TRBV10-3; size: -; J: TRBJ1-1; length: 14; D: -; CDR3: CAISESSGSPGAFF; DNA: TGTGCCATCAGTGAGTCGTCGGGATCGCCGGGCGCTTTCTTT
V: TRBV7-2; size: -; J: TRBJ1-1; length: 15; D: -; CDR3: CASSRRGSGKTEAFF; DNA: TGTGCCAGCAGCAGGAGAGGGTCCGGGAAAACTGAAGCTTTCTTT
V: TRBV10-3; size: -; J: TRBJ1-2; length: 12; D: -; CDR3: CAISENSGGYTF; DNA: TGTGCCATCAGTGAGAACAGTGGAGGCTACACCTTC
V: TRBV11-2; size: -; J: TRBJ2-7; length: 13; D: -; CDR3: CASTVVAGYEQYF; DNA: TGTGCCAGCACCGTAGTGGCAGGGTACGAGCAGTACTTC
V: TRBV25-1; size: -; J: TRBJ2-1; length: 14; D: TRBD2; CDR3: CASSDPGGSDEQFF; DNA: TGTGCCAGCAGTGATCCGGGGGGTAGCGATGAGCAGTTCTTC
V: TRBV10-3; size: -; J: TRBJ1-4; length: 14; D: -; CDR3: CAIREGQGNEKLFF; DNA: TGTGCCATCAGGGAGGGGCAGGGGAATGAAAAACTGTTTTTT
V: TRBV5-6; size: -; J: TRBJ2-7; length: 14; D: -; CDR3: CASSFTGSTYEQYF; DNA: TGTGCCAGCAGCTTCACCGGGAGCACCTACGAGCAGTACTTC
V: TRBV2; size: once; J: TRBJ2-7; length: 13; D: -; CDR3: CASSGRVVYEQYF; DNA: TGTGCCAGCAGTGGCAGGGTGGTCTACGAGCAGTACTTC
V: TRBV4-3; size: -; J: TRBJ2-7; length: 14; D: TRBD1; CDR3: CASSFRTGTYEQYF; DNA: TGCGCCAGCAGCTTCAGGACAGGGACCTACGAGCAGTACTTC
V: TRBV6-5; size: once; J: TRBJ2-7; length: 14; D: -; CDR3: CASSYGDSSYEQYF; DNA: TGTGCCAGCAGTTACGGGGACTCTTCCTACGAGCAGTACTTC
V: TRBV7-8; size: -; J: TRBJ2-7; length: 15; D: TRBD1; CDR3: CASSLDRGLAYEQYF; DNA: TGTGCCAGCAGCTTAGATAGGGGGCTGGCCTACGAGCAGTACTTC
V: TRBV10-3; size: -; J: TRBJ2-5; length: 13; D: TRBD2; CDR3: CAISLAGGETQYF; DNA: TGTGCCATCAGTCTAGCGGGGGGAGAGACCCAGTACTTC
V: TRBV7-2; size: -; J: TRBJ2-5; length: 16; D: TRBD2; CDR3: CASSLVSGGASETQYF; DNA: TGTGCCAGCAGCTTAGTCAGCGGGGGGGCGTCGGAGACCCAGTACTTC
V: TRBV19; size: -; J: TRBJ2-3; length: 13; D: -; CDR3: CASSMQGTDTQYF; DNA: TGTGCCAGTAGTATGCAGGGAACAGATACGCAGTATTTT
V: TRBV10-3; size: -; J: TRBJ1-5; length: 15; D: TRBD1; CDR3: CAISEGTGVNQPQHF; DNA: TGTGCCATCAGTGAAGGGACAGGGGTAAATCAGCCCCAGCATTTT
V: TRBV28; size: -; J: TRBJ2-2; length: 15; D: -; CDR3: CASTLSRGVTGELFF; DNA: TGTGCCAGCACCCTGAGCAGGGGGGTCACCGGGGAGCTGTTTTTT
V: TRBV7-9; size: -; J: TRBJ1-5; length: 18; D: -; CDR3: CSSSSEGAGPYSNQPQHF; DNA: TGTTCCAGCAGCTCAGAAGGGGCAGGACCATATAGCAATCAGCCCCAGCATTTT
V: TRBV6-5; size: -; J: TRBJ2-4; length: 16; D: -; CDR3: CASSYGDSRAKNIQYF; DNA: TGTGCCAGCAGTTACGGAGACAGTCGGGCCAAAAACATTCAGTACTTC
V: TRBV5-1; size: -; J: TRBJ2-7; length: 14; D: -; CDR3: CASSNVQRFYEQYF; DNA: TGCGCCAGCAGCAATGTACAGAGATTCTACGAGCAGTACTTC
V: TRBV30; size: -; J: TRBJ1-1; length: 12; D: TRBD1; CDR3: CAWSVWTGNAFF; DNA: TGTGCCTGGAGTGTATGGACAGGGAACGCTTTCTTT
V: TRBV7-2; size: -; J: TRBJ1-1; length: 13; D: -; CDR3: CASSPRGITEAFF; DNA: TGTGCCAGCAGCCCCCGGGGAATCACTGAAGCTTTCTTT
V: TRBV4-3; size: -; J: TRBJ1-1; length: 14; D: -; CDR3: CASSPTTRNTEAFF; DNA: TGCGCCAGCAGCCCGACGACAAGGAACACTGAAGCTTTCTTT
V: TRBV10-1; size: -; J: TRBJ2-7; length: 13; D: -; CDR3: CASSNGQLYEQYF; DNA: TGCGCCAGCAGTAATGGACAGCTCTACGAGCAGTACTTC